A selection of T cell receptor beta chains follows, all from one sample in a study of T cell responses to AZD1222 COVID-19 vaccine. The method was immunoSEQ multiplex PCR; TCRdb's version includes in-frame clones alone and lacks a portion of them. Of about 150,000 clones in the sample, over 85% were seen once. The starting material was peripheral blood, obtained on day 0 of AZD1222 vaccination. The receptors derive from an adult in good health. Each CDR3 is given with its conserved first and last residue. The order of the fields is CDR3 length, J gene, V gene, clone size, D gene, CDR3 DNA, CDR3 protein. The D gene is left open where the match is weak. Size values are once, few and many counts, or a class for expanded clones, and some rows have none.

length: 14
J: TRBJ2-7
V: TRBV30
size: -
D: TRBD1
DNA: TGTGCCTGGACCCGGACAGGGGGTTACTACGAGCAGTACTTC
CDR3: CAWTRTGGYYEQYF

length: 12
J: TRBJ1-1
V: TRBV29-1
size: -
D: -
DNA: TGCAGCGCCGAACAGGGAGGTACTGAAGCTTTCTTT
CDR3: CSAEQGGTEAFF

length: 11
J: TRBJ1-1
V: TRBV20-1
size: -
D: -
DNA: TGCAGTGCTCCGCGCATCACTGAAGCTTTCTTT
CDR3: CSAPRITEAFF

length: 14
J: TRBJ1-5
V: TRBV25-1
size: -
D: -
DNA: TGTGCCAGCAGTAAGGCCGGGGGCAATCAGCCCCAGCATTTT
CDR3: CASSKAGGNQPQHF

length: 18
J: TRBJ1-5
V: TRBV23-1
size: -
D: TRBD1
DNA: TGCGCCAGCAGTCAATCGGGACAGGGGAAAATTTTGCGTCAGCCCCAGCATTTT
CDR3: CASSQSGQGKILRQPQHF

length: 17
J: TRBJ2-5
V: TRBV11-2
size: -
D: TRBD2
DNA: TGTGCCAGCAGCTTAGCGGGTGGACTAGCGGGAGTTGAGACCCAGTACTTC
CDR3: CASSLAGGLAGVETQYF

length: 15
J: TRBJ1-4
V: TRBV18
size: -
D: TRBD1
DNA: TGTGCCAGCTCAACCTCAGGGGGCGAGAACGAAAAACTGTTTTTT
CDR3: CASSTSGGENEKLFF

length: 15
J: TRBJ2-5
V: TRBV5-1
size: -
D: TRBD1
DNA: TGCGCCAGCAATACGGACAGGGGGATTTGGGAGACCCAGTACTTC
CDR3: CASNTDRGIWETQYF

length: 13
J: TRBJ2-1
V: TRBV10-2
size: -
D: TRBD2
DNA: TGCGCCAGCAGGGGACTAGCGGCGGATGAGCAGTTCTTC
CDR3: CASRGLAADEQFF

length: 13
J: TRBJ1-6
V: TRBV19
size: -
D: -
DNA: TGTGCCAGTAGTTCCGGGGTTATGACACCCCTCCACTTT
CDR3: CASSSGVMTPLHF

length: 14
J: TRBJ1-5
V: TRBV28
size: -
D: TRBD1
DNA: TGTGCCAGCAGTTTATCACAGGGGAATCAGCCCCAGCATTTT
CDR3: CASSLSQGNQPQHF

length: 13
J: TRBJ2-7
V: TRBV6-2/TRBV6-3
size: -
D: -
DNA: TGTGCCAGCAGTTTCGGGGCCTCCTACGAGCAGTACTTC
CDR3: CASSFGASYEQYF

length: 15
J: TRBJ1-6
V: TRBV30
size: -
D: -
DNA: TGTGCCTGGATCCGGGACCAGGGGATTGGTTCACCCCTCCACTTT
CDR3: CAWIRDQGIGSPLHF

length: 13
J: TRBJ2-5
V: TRBV10-3
size: -
D: TRBD1
DNA: TGTGCCATCAGTGACAGGGGGCTTAAGACCCAGTACTTC
CDR3: CAISDRGLKTQYF

length: 15
J: TRBJ2-2
V: TRBV6-5
size: few
D: TRBD2
DNA: TGTGCCAGCAGCCTAGCGGGAGGGAACACCGGGGAGCTGTTTTTT
CDR3: CASSLAGGNTGELFF

length: 13
J: TRBJ1-1
V: TRBV6-5
size: -
D: -
DNA: TGTGCCAGCGGACGTACGCGAGGAATTGAAGCTTTCTTT
CDR3: CASGRTRGIEAFF

length: 13
J: TRBJ2-7
V: TRBV11-3
size: -
D: -
DNA: TGTGCCAGCAGCGCCGACAGCTCCTACGAGCAGTACTTC
CDR3: CASSADSSYEQYF

length: 15
J: TRBJ2-1
V: TRBV9
size: -
D: TRBD2
DNA: TGTGCCAGCAGCGTAACAAGCGGGGTCTACAATGAGCAGTTCTTC
CDR3: CASSVTSGVYNEQFF

length: 14
J: TRBJ2-5
V: TRBV29-1
size: -
D: TRBD2
DNA: TGCAGCGTTGAAGGCCTAGCGGGACAAGAGACCCAGTACTTC
CDR3: CSVEGLAGQETQYF

length: 15
J: TRBJ2-7
V: TRBV27
size: -
D: -
DNA: TGTGCCAGCAGTCGAACGGGCGGCCCGGGCTACGAGCAGTACTTC
CDR3: CASSRTGGPGYEQYF

length: 15
J: TRBJ1-4
V: TRBV19
size: -
D: TRBD1
DNA: TGTGCCAGTAGTAATCGACAGGGTACTAATGAAAAACTGTTTTTT
CDR3: CASSNRQGTNEKLFF

length: 18
J: TRBJ2-6
V: TRBV7-3
size: -
D: -
DNA: TGTGCCAGCAGCTGCCCCCGGGACACCCACCCTGGGGCCAACGTCCTGACTTTC
CDR3: CASSCPRDTHPGANVLTF

length: 15
J: TRBJ2-1
V: TRBV4-1
size: -
D: TRBD2
DNA: TGCGCCAGCAGCCCAACACTAGCGGGAGATTATGAGCAGTTCTTC
CDR3: CASSPTLAGDYEQFF

length: 15
J: TRBJ1-1
V: TRBV6-2/TRBV6-3
size: -
D: -
DNA: TGTGCCAGCAGTTACTCGTCGACAGGTCGGGCTGAAGCTTTCTTT
CDR3: CASSYSSTGRAEAFF

length: 16
J: TRBJ2-7
V: TRBV3-1/TRBV3-2
size: medium-sized
D: TRBD2
DNA: TGTGCCAGCAGCCAAGTTAGGGCTAGCGGCTCCTACGAGCAGTACTTC
CDR3: CASSQVRASGSYEQYF

length: 16
J: TRBJ1-1
V: TRBV5-1
size: -
D: TRBD1
DNA: TGCGCCAGCAGCTTTGGGACAGGGGTCCCCAACACTGAAGCTTTCTTT
CDR3: CASSFGTGVPNTEAFF

length: 12
J: TRBJ1-1
V: TRBV19
size: -
D: -
DNA: TGTGCCAGTACCTACGGGGGGTCTGAAGCTTTCTTT
CDR3: CASTYGGSEAFF

length: 13
J: TRBJ1-2
V: TRBV7-8
size: -
D: -
DNA: TGTGCCAGCAGCTTAGACCTCGGGCATGGCTACACCTTC
CDR3: CASSLDLGHGYTF

length: 15
J: TRBJ1-3
V: TRBV7-8
size: -
D: TRBD1
DNA: TGTGCCAGCAGCCCACGGACAGGGGCTGGAAACACCATATATTTT
CDR3: CASSPRTGAGNTIYF

length: 11
J: TRBJ2-1
V: TRBV12-3/TRBV12-4
size: -
D: -
DNA: TGTGCCAGCAGTTCTAGGAGTGAGCAGTTCTTC
CDR3: CASSSRSEQFF